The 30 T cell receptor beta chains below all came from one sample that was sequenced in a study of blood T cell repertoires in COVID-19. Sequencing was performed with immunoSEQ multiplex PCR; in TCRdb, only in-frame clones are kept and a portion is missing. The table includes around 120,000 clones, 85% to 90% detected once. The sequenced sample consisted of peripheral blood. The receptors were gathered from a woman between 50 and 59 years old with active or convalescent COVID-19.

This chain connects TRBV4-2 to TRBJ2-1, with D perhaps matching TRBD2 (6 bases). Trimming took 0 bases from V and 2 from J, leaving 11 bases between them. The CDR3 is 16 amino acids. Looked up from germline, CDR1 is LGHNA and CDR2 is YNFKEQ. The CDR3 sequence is CASSQEEGSPYNEQFF. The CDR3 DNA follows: TGTGCCAGCAGCCAAGAGGAGGGGAGTCCCTACAATGAGCAGTTCTTC.

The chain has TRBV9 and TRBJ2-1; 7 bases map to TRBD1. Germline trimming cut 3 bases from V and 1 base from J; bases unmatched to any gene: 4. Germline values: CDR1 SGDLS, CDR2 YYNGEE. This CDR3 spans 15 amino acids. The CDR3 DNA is TGTGCCAGCAGCGGGACAGGTGGGTCCTACAATGAGCAGTTCTTC. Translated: CASSGTGGSYNEQFF.

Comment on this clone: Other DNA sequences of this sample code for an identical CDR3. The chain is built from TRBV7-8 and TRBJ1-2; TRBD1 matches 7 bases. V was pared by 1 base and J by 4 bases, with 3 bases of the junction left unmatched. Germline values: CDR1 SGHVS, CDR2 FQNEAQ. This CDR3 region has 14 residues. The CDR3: CASSLDRGGYGYTF. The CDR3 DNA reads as TGTGCCAGCAGCTTAGACAGGGGAGGCTATGGCTACACCTTC.

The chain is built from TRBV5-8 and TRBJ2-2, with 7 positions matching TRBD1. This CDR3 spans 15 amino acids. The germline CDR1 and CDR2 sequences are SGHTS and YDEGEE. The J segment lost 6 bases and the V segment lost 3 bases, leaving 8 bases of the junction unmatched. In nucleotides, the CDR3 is TGTGCCAGCAGCTATTACAGGGGTGATGCCGGGGAGCTGTTTTTT. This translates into CASSYYRGDAGELFF.

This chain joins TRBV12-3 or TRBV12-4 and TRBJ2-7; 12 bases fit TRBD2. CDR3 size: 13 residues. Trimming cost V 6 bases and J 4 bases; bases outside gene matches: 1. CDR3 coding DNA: TGTGCCAGCAGGACTAGCGGGAGATACGAGCAGTACTTC. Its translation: CASRTSGRYEQYF.

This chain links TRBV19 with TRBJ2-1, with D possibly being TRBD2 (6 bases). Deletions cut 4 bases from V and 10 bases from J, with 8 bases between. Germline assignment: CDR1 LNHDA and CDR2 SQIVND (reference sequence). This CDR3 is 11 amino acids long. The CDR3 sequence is CASSTGDEQFF. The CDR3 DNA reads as TGTGCCAGTAGTACGGGGGACGAGCAGTTCTTC.

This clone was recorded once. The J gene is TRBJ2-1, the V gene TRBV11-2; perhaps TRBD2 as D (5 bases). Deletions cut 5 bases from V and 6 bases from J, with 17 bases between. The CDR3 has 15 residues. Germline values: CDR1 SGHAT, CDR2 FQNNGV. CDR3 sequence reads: CASSDGLSHFNEQFF. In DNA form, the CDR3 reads TGTGCCAGCAGCGATGGACTCTCACACTTCAATGAGCAGTTCTTC.

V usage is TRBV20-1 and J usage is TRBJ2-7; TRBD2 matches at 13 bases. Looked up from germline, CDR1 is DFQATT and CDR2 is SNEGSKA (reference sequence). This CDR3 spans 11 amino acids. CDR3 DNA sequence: TGCAGCACTAGCGGGGGGGTAGGGCAGTACTTC. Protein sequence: CSTSGGVGQYF.

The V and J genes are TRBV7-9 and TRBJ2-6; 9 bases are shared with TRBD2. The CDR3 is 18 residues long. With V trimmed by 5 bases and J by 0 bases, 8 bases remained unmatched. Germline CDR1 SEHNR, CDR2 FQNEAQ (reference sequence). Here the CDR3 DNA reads TGTGCCAGCAGCCCCCTTGGCGGGAGGGCCTCTGGGGCCAACGTCCTGACTTTC. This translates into CASSPLGGRASGANVLTF.

The CDR3 region has the DNA TGTGCCACCAGTGCGCAGGGGAATGGCTACACCTTC. Translated: CATSAQGNGYTF. This chain connects TRBV24-1 to TRBJ1-2; D is perhaps TRBD1 (6 bases). The length of the CDR3 is 12 residues. CDR1 is KGHDR and CDR2 is SFDVKD in the germline V gene. Trimming removed 5 bases from V and 6 bases from J, with 9 bases in between.

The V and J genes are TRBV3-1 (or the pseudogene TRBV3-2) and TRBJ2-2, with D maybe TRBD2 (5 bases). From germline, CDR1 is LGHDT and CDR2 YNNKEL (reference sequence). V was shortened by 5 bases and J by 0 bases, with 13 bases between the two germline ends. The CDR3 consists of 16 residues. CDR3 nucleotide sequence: TGTGCCAGCAGCGCGGACTTCGGCTCGAACACCGGGGAGCTGTTTTTT. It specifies CASSADFGSNTGELFF.

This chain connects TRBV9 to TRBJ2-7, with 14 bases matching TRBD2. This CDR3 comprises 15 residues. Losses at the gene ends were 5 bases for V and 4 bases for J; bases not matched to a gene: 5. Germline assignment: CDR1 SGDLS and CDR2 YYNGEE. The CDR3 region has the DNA TGTGCCAGCAGTCCCGGACTAGCGGGAGGTTACGAGCAGTACTTC. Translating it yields CASSPGLAGGYEQYF.

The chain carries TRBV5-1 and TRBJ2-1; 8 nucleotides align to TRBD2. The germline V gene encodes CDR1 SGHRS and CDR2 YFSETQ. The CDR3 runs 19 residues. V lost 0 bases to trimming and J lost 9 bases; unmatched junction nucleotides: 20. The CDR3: CASSLAGRYGGAVSGEQFF. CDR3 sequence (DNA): TGCGCCAGCAGCTTGGCCGGACGTTACGGGGGGGCGGTATCAGGTGAGCAGTTCTTC.

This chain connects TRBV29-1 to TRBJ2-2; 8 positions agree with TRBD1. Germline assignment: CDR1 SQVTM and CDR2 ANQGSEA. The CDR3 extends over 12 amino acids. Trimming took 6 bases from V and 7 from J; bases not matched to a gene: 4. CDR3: CSVYRGSGELFF. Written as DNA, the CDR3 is TGCAGCGTCTACAGGGGGAGCGGGGAGCTGTTTTTT.

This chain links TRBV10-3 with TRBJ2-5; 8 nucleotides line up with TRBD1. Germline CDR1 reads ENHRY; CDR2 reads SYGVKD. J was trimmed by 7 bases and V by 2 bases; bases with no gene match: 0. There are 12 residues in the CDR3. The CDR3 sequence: CAISEGQGTQYF. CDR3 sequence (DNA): TGTGCCATCAGTGAGGGACAGGGGACCCAGTACTTC.

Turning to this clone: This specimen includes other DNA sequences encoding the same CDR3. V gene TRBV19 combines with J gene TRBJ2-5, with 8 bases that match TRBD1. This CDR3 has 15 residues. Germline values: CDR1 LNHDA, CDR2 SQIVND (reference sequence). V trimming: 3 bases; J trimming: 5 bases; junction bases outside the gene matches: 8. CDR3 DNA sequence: TGTGCCAGTAGTATTTCCAGGGGGCGCGGTGAGACCCAGTACTTC. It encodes CASSISRGRGETQYF.

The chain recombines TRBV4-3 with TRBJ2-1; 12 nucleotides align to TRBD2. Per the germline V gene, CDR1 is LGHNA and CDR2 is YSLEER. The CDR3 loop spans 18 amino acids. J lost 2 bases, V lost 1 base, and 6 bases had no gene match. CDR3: CASSQAPSGGGPYNEQFF. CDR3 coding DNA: TGCGCCAGCAGCCAAGCCCCTAGCGGGGGGGGCCCCTACAATGAGCAGTTCTTC.

DNA of the CDR3: TGTGCCAGCAGCTCGAGGGATCAGCCCCAGCATTTT. Protein: CASSSRDQPQHF. This rearrangement joins TRBV5-6 to TRBJ1-5; D is ambiguous. Germline assignment: CDR1 SGHDT and CDR2 YYEEEE. Trimming took off 3 bases at V and 5 bases at J, with 6 bases between the two ends. This CDR3 spans 12 amino acids.

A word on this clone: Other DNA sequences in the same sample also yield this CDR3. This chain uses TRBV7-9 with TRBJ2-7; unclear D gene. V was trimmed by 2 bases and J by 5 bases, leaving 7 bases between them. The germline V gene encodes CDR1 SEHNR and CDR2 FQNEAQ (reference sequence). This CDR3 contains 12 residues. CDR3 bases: TGTGCCAGCAGCTTAAGACGGGACGAGCAGTACTTC. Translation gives CASSLRRDEQYF.

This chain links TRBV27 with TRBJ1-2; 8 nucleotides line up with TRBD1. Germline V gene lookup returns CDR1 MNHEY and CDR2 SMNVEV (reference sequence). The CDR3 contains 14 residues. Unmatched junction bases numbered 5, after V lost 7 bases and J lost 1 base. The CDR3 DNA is TGTGCCAGCACCCGAACAGGGGGTAACTATGGCTACACCTTC. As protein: CASTRTGGNYGYTF.

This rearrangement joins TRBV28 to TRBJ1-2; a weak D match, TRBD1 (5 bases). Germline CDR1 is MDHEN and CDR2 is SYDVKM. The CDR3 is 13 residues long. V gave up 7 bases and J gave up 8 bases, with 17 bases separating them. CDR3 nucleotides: TGTGCCAGCACCACAAAGACGGGGGGAGGCTACACCTTC. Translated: CASTTKTGGGYTF.

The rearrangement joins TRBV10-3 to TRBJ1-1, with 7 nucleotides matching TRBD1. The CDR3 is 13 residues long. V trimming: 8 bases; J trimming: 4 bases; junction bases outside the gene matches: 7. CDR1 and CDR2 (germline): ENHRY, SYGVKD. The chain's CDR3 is CAIEGALGTEAFF. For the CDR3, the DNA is TGTGCCATCGAGGGGGCTTTGGGCACTGAAGCTTTCTTT.

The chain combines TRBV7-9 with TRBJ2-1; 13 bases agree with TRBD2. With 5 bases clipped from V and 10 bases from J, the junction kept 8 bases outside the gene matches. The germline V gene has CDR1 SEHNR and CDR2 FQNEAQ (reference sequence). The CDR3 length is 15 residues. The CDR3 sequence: CASSPPELAGGEQFF. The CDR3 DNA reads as TGTGCCAGCAGCCCCCCGGAACTAGCGGGAGGGGAGCAGTTCTTC.

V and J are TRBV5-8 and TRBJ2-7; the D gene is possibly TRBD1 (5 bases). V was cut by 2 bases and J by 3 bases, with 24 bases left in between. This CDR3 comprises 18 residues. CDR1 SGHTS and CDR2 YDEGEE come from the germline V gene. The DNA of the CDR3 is TGTGCCAGCAGCTTTCTTCGCCCTACCAGTCAGGGCCTCTACGAGCAGTACTTC. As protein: CASSFLRPTSQGLYEQYF.

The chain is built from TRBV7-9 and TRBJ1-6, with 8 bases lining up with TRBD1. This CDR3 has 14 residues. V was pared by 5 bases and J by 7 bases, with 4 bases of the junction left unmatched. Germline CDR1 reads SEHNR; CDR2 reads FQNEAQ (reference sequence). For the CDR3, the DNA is TGTGCCAGCAGCCTGACAGGGGCCAATTCACCCCTCCACTTT. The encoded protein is CASSLTGANSPLHF. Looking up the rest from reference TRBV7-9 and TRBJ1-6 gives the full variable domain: DTGVSQNPRHKITKRGQNVTFRCDPISEHNRLYWYRQTLGQGPEFLTYFQNEAQLEKSRLLSDRFSAERPKGSFSTLEIQRTEQGDSAMYLCASSLTGANSPLHFGNGTRLTVT.

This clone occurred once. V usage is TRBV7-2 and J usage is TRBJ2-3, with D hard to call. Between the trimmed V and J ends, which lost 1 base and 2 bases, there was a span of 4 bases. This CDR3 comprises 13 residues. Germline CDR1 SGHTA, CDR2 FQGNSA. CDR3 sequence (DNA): TGTGCCAGCAGCTTAGTATTCACAGATACGCAGTATTTT. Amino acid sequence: CASSLVFTDTQYF.

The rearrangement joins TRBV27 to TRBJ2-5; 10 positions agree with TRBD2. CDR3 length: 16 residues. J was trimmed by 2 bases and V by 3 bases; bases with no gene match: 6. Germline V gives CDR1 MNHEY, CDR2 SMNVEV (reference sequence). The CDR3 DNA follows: TGTGCCAGCAGTTTGGCCAGCGGGAGGGGGCAAGAGACCCAGTACTTC. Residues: CASSLASGRGQETQYF.

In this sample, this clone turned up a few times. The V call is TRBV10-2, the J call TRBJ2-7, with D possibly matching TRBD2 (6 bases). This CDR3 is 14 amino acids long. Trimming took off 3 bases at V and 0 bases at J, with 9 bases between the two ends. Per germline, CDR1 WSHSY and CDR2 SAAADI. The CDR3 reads CASSDFSGSYEQYF. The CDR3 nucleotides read TGCGCCAGCAGTGACTTTAGCGGCTCCTACGAGCAGTACTTC.

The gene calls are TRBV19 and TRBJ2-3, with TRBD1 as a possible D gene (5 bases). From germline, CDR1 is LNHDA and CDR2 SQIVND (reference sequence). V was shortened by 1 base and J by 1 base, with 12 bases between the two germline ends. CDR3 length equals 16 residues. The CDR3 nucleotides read TGTGCCAGTAGTATAGGGTTAACAGGAGGCACAGATACGCAGTATTTT. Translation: CASSIGLTGGTDTQYF. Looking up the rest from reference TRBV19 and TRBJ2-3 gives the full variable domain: DGGITQSPKYLFRKEGQNVTLSCEQNLNHDAMYWYRQDPGQGLRLIYYSQIVNDFQKGDIAEGYSVSREKKESFPLTVTSAQKNPTAFYLCASSIGLTGGTDTQYFGPGTRLTVL.

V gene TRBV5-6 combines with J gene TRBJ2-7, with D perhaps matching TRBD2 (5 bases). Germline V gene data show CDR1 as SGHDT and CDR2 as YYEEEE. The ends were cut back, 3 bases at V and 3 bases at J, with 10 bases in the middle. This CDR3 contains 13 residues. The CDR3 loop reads CASSYVAFYEQYF. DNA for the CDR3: TGTGCCAGCAGCTATGTAGCGTTCTACGAGCAGTACTTC. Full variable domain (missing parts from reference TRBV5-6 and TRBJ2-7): DAGVTQSPTHLIKTRGQQVTLRCSPKSGHDTVSWYQQALGQGPQFIFQYYEEEERQRGNFPDRFSGHQFPNYSSELNVNALLLGDSALYLCASSYVAFYEQYFGPGTRLTVT.